Listed below are T cell receptor beta chains from one sample, sequenced in a study of T-cell reconstitution after alpha-beta-depleted transplantation in children. TCRdb used MiXCR to reprocess the PCR reads, holding one entry per CDR3 protein. Of 450,000 to 600,000 distinct CDR3 sequences in the sample, 10% to 15% were seen once. The sample was PBMCs, mostly from graft donor cells, taken 360 days after TCRalphabeta/CD19-depleted stem cell transplant. These receptors were collected from a male patient aged 10 to 17 who had a stem cell transplant for acute myeloid leukemia, so the T cells may come from the graft donor. CDR3s include the opening cysteine and the closing phenylalanine or tryptophan. Each record gives: V gene, D gene, clone size, J gene, CDR3 protein, CDR3 DNA. A D gene is named only where the DNA matches it firmly. Part of the rows lack a size; the others show once, few, many or a class for expanded clones.

TRBV7-2	NA	many	TRBJ2-1	CASSLATLFYEQFF	TGTGCCAGCAGCTTAGCCACTCTCTTCTATGAGCAGTTCTTC
TRBV7-2	TRBD2	few	TRBJ2-7	CASSFKAGTYSEQYF	TGTGCCAGCAGCTTTAAAGCGGGGACCTACTCCGAGCAGTACTTC
TRBV3-1	TRBD2	few	TRBJ2-5	CASSQERLAGVSGETQYF	TGTGCCAGCAGCCAAGAAAGGCTAGCGGGAGTCTCCGGCGAGACCCAGTACTTC
TRBV29-1	NA	NA	TRBJ2-1	CSVLSKPNEQFF	TGCAGCGTTCTGTCCAAACCCAATGAGCAGTTCTTC
TRBV4-3	NA	NA	TRBJ2-7	CASSQDIAGPVYEQYF	TGCGCCAGCAGCCAAGATATAGCAGGACCAGTCTACGAGCAGTACTTC
TRBV7-2	NA	few	TRBJ1-5	CASSLGLWRHQPQHF	TGTGCCAGCAGCTTAGGTTTATGGCGGCATCAGCCCCAGCATTTT
TRBV7-2	TRBD2	many	TRBJ2-3	CASSLVLAGGLSDTQYF	TGTGCCAGCAGCTTAGTGTTGGCGGGAGGGTTGTCAGATACGCAGTATTTT
TRBV30	NA	NA	TRBJ2-2	CAWSVRGAGGELFF	TGTGCCTGGAGTGTACGGGGGGCAGGCGGGGAGCTGTTTTTT
TRBV20-1	NA	few	TRBJ2-3	CSARGLYTDTQYF	TGCAGTGCTAGAGGGTTATACACAGATACGCAGTATTTT
TRBV5-1	NA	few	TRBJ2-7	CASSGGQMLYF	TGCGCCAGCAGCGGGGGGCAGATGCTGTACTTC